This TCR beta chain was sequenced in a study of molecular identifiers for immune sequencing clone quantification. Across the study: Replicate runs used RNA from approximately 20,000 or 100,000 naive CD8 cells, which was split five ways into aliquots, and four of those aliquots were then sequenced.

MiXCR was run by TCRdb on the PCR reads, yielding one entry per CDR3 protein. The sample lists approximately 9,400 distinct CDR3 sequences, 20% to 25% occurring once. Study-wide results and limits: Highly expanded clone sizes could end up underestimated if a barcode were shared by identical TCR molecules.

In its sample, this clonotype was seen many times. The antigen remains undetermined. CDR1 and CDR2 (germline): SQVTM, ANQGSEA. V dropped 6 bases and J dropped 15 bases, with 21 bases sitting between them. This CDR3 region has 12 residues. The rearrangement links TRBV29-1 to TRBJ2-1; D might be TRBD2 (6 bases). The TCR was taken from a human donor in good health. Some libraries in this study had Jurkat cell RNA spiked in. The sample consisted of naive CD8+ T cells from blood, with Jurkat cell RNA spiked in. Subset noted: FACS-sorted CD8+CD4-CCR7+CD45RA+ naive T cells. CDR3 sequence: CSVPRVGDGRFF. CDR3 in DNA: TGCAGCGTCCCCCGGGTAGGAGACGGGAGGTTCTTC.